This T cell receptor beta chain was sequenced during a study of T cells after yellow fever vaccination. Study-level findings and limits: At under 97% for CD4 and approximately 88% for CD8, most primary-vaccination clones showed up again after the booster.

This clonotype was seen once. The antigen is undetermined. In making TCR cDNA, 5'RACE template switching added a universal primer site and UMIs to it. TCRdb itself ran the 5' RACE reads through MiXCR, one entry per CDR3 protein. The table includes nearly 550,000 distinct CDR3 sequences, 15% to 20% detected once. Germline loops: CDR1 DFQATT, CDR2 SNEGSKA (reference sequence). Unmatched junction bases numbered 9, after V lost 3 bases and J lost 4 bases. This CDR3 is 15 amino acids long. This rearrangement joins TRBV20-1 to TRBJ1-5; 7 positions match TRBD1. This receptor was obtained from a man aged 30-40 years who received the YFV17D yellow fever vaccine. The sequenced sample was PBMCs, obtained 15 days after the yellow fever booster vaccination. The CDR3 region has the DNA TGCAGTGCTAGCTCAAGGGGGCGAGGAAATCAGCCCCAGCATTTT. Its translation: CSASSRGRGNQPQHF.